A selection of T cell receptor beta chains follows, all from one sample in a study of cytomegalovirus exposure and HLA in healthy donors. Method: immunoSEQ multiplex PCR; TCRdb's copy keeps in-frame clones and lacks some. The data show around 220,000 clones, almost 90% seen once. The sequenced material came from PBMCs. The receptors derive from a woman between 18 and 29 years old in good health and CMV-seronegative. Each CDR3 is given with its conserved first and last residue. Fields, in order: V gene, clone size, D gene, J gene, CDR3 DNA, CDR3 protein. D genes are given only for firm matches. Where a row states a size, it is once, few, many or the class of an expanded clone; other rows omit it.

v_call: TRBV6-1
clone_size: few
d_call: TRBD2
j_call: TRBJ2-7
cdr3_nt: TGTGCCAGCGGGGCGGGAGCCGAGTACGAGCAGTACTTC
cdr3_aa: CASGAGAEYEQYF

v_call: TRBV30
clone_size: .
d_call: .
j_call: TRBJ2-7
cdr3_nt: TGTGCCTGGAGTTCTAGCCACGAGCAGTACTTC
cdr3_aa: CAWSSSHEQYF

v_call: TRBV7-9
clone_size: .
d_call: .
j_call: TRBJ2-7
cdr3_nt: TGTGCCAGCAGCTTGCAGGGACTTGACTACGAGCAGTACTTC
cdr3_aa: CASSLQGLDYEQYF

v_call: TRBV7-2
clone_size: .
d_call: .
j_call: TRBJ1-2
cdr3_nt: TGTGCCAGCAGCTTAGGGAGCAAGCTTGGCTACACCTTC
cdr3_aa: CASSLGSKLGYTF

v_call: TRBV6-6
clone_size: .
d_call: TRBD1
j_call: TRBJ2-1
cdr3_nt: TGTGCCAGCGGGAGACAGGGCCCCAATGAGCAGTTCTTC
cdr3_aa: CASGRQGPNEQFF

v_call: TRBV7-9
clone_size: .
d_call: .
j_call: TRBJ1-2
cdr3_nt: TGTGCCAGCAGCTTTAGTCGAGAAGTTCGCAACTATGGCTACACCTTC
cdr3_aa: CASSFSREVRNYGYTF

v_call: TRBV19
clone_size: .
d_call: .
j_call: TRBJ2-3
cdr3_nt: TGTGCCAGTAGCCTTTTGGGGGCTGGGGGCACAGATACGCAGTATTTT
cdr3_aa: CASSLLGAGGTDTQYF

v_call: TRBV4-1
clone_size: .
d_call: TRBD1
j_call: TRBJ2-7
cdr3_nt: TGCGCCAGCAGCCCAGATGTGACAGGGGTCGACTACGAGCAGTACTTC
cdr3_aa: CASSPDVTGVDYEQYF

v_call: TRBV27
clone_size: .
d_call: .
j_call: TRBJ2-7
cdr3_nt: TGTGCCAGCAGCTGGGACTTCTCCTACGAGCAGTACTTC
cdr3_aa: CASSWDFSYEQYF

v_call: TRBV25-1
clone_size: .
d_call: .
j_call: TRBJ2-3
cdr3_nt: TGTGCCAGCAGTCAAAGCACAGATACGCAGTATTTT
cdr3_aa: CASSQSTDTQYF

v_call: TRBV4-1
clone_size: .
d_call: .
j_call: TRBJ2-6
cdr3_nt: TGCGCCAGCAGCCAACAGGCTCGCGTAACTGGGGCCAACGTCCTGACTTTC
cdr3_aa: CASSQQARVTGANVLTF

v_call: TRBV28
clone_size: .
d_call: TRBD1
j_call: TRBJ2-7
cdr3_nt: TGTGCCAGCAGCTCCCACGGGACAGGTGTGAGGGAGCAGTACTTC
cdr3_aa: CASSSHGTGVREQYF

v_call: TRBV5-1
clone_size: .
d_call: TRBD1
j_call: TRBJ2-2
cdr3_nt: TGCGCCAGCAGCGTTGGACAGGAAAACGGGGAGCTGTTTTTT
cdr3_aa: CASSVGQENGELFF

v_call: TRBV30
clone_size: .
d_call: TRBD2
j_call: TRBJ2-7
cdr3_nt: TGTGCCTGGAGTGTAAGCGGGAGGAGCGAGCAGTACTTC
cdr3_aa: CAWSVSGRSEQYF

v_call: TRBV29-1
clone_size: .
d_call: TRBD2
j_call: TRBJ2-7
cdr3_nt: TGCAGCGCGTTAGCGGGAGGGCCTTACGAGCAGTACTTC
cdr3_aa: CSALAGGPYEQYF

v_call: TRBV9
clone_size: few
d_call: TRBD1
j_call: TRBJ1-1
cdr3_nt: TGTGCCAGCAGCGACGCGACAGGGGAAGCTTTCTTT
cdr3_aa: CASSDATGEAFF

v_call: TRBV2
clone_size: .
d_call: .
j_call: TRBJ1-2
cdr3_nt: TGTGCCAGCAGTCCGGGTGGCTATGGCTACACCTTC
cdr3_aa: CASSPGGYGYTF

v_call: TRBV9
clone_size: once
d_call: TRBD2
j_call: TRBJ2-3
cdr3_nt: TGTGCCAGCAGCGTTAGCGGGAGGGCCGGGACAGATACGCAGTATTTT
cdr3_aa: CASSVSGRAGTDTQYF

v_call: TRBV28
clone_size: .
d_call: TRBD2
j_call: TRBJ2-2
cdr3_nt: TGTGCCAGCAGTCTCCTTTCCCTCGGGGCGGGAGACACCGGGGAGCTGTTTTTT
cdr3_aa: CASSLLSLGAGDTGELFF

v_call: TRBV28
clone_size: .
d_call: TRBD1
j_call: TRBJ1-2
cdr3_nt: TGTGCCAGCAGTTTACCCGCCCCCGGGACAGCTGGCTACACCTTC
cdr3_aa: CASSLPAPGTAGYTF

v_call: TRBV5-1
clone_size: .
d_call: TRBD1
j_call: TRBJ1-3
cdr3_nt: TGCGCCAGCAGCTTGAACAGGGGACTCTCTGGAAACACCATATATTTT
cdr3_aa: CASSLNRGLSGNTIYF

v_call: TRBV4-1
clone_size: .
d_call: TRBD1
j_call: TRBJ1-3
cdr3_nt: TGCGCCAGCAGCCAGGGTGACAGGGGGACTGGAAACACCATATATTTT
cdr3_aa: CASSQGDRGTGNTIYF

v_call: TRBV28
clone_size: .
d_call: TRBD2
j_call: TRBJ2-4
cdr3_nt: TGTGCCAGCAGTTTAATCCGAGGACGCGGGAGGGTGGCCAAAAACATTCAGTACTTC
cdr3_aa: CASSLIRGRGRVAKNIQYF

v_call: TRBV7-9
clone_size: .
d_call: .
j_call: TRBJ2-5
cdr3_nt: TGTGCCAGCAGCTCGAGAGCAGGGGTAAAGGGGGAGACCCAGTACTTC
cdr3_aa: CASSSRAGVKGETQYF

v_call: TRBV12-2
clone_size: .
d_call: .
j_call: TRBJ2-7
cdr3_nt: TGTGCAAGTCGCCCGGGACTAGCGGGAGGGCCGAATAGCGAGCAGTACTTC
cdr3_aa: CASRPGLAGGPNSEQYF

v_call: TRBV7-8
clone_size: .
d_call: TRBD2
j_call: TRBJ2-1
cdr3_nt: TGTGCCAGCAGCTTAGAGAAGCGGGGGATCTACAATGAGCAGTTCTTC
cdr3_aa: CASSLEKRGIYNEQFF

v_call: TRBV19
clone_size: many
d_call: .
j_call: TRBJ2-1
cdr3_nt: TGTGCCAGTAGTGCGAGCACTTGGTCCTACAATGAGCAGTTCTTC
cdr3_aa: CASSASTWSYNEQFF

v_call: TRBV7-9
clone_size: .
d_call: .
j_call: TRBJ2-5
cdr3_nt: TGTGCCAGCATCCCATTAAGGGGGAACCAAGAGACCCAGTACTTC
cdr3_aa: CASIPLRGNQETQYF